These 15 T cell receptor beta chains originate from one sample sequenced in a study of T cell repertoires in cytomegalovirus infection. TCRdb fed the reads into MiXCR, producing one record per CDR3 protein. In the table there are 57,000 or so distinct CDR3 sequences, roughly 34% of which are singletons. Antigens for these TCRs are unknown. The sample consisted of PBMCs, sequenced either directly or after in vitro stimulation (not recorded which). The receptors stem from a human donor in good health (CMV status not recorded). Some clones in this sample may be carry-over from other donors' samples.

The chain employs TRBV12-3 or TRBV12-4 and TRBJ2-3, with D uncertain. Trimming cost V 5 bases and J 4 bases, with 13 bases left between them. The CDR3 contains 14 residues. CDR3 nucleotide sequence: TGTGCCAGCAGTCCCCCAGGTCGGGCAGATACGCAGTATTTT. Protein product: CASSPPGRADTQYF.

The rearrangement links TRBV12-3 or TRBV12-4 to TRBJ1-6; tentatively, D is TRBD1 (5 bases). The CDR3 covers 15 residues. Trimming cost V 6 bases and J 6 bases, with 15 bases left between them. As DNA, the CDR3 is TGTGCCAGCAGGGTACAGGCACAAAGTAATTCACCCCTCCACTTT. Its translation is CASRVQAQSNSPLHF.

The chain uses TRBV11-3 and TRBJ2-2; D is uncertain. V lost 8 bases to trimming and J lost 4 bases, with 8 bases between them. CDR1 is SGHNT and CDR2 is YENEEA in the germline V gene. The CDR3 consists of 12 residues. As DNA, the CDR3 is TGTGCCAGCCAAGCTGGCACCGGGGAGCTGTTTTTT. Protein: CASQAGTGELFF.

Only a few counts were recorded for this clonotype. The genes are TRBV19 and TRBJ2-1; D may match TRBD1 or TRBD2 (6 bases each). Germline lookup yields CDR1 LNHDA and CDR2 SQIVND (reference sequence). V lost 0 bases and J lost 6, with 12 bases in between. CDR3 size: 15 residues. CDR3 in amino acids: CASSIEPGEVNEQFF. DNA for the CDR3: TGTGCCAGTAGTATAGAGCCAGGGGAGGTCAATGAGCAGTTCTTC.

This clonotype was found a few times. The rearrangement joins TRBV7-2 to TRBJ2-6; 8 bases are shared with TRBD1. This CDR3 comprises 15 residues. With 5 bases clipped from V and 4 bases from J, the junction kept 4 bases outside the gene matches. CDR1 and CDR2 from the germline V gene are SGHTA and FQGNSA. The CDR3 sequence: CASSLTGAGANVLTF. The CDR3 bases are TGTGCCAGCAGCCTGACAGGGGCGGGGGCCAACGTCCTGACTTTC.

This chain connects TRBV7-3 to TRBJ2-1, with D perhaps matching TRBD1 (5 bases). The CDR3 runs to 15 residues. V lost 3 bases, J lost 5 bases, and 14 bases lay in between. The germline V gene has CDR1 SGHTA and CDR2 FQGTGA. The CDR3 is CASSFSQGDHNEQFF. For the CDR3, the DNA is TGTGCCAGCAGCTTTTCTCAGGGTGACCACAATGAGCAGTTCTTC.

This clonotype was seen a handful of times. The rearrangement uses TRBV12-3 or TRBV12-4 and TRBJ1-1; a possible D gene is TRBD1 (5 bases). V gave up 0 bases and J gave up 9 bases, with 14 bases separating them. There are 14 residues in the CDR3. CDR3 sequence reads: CASSLAPRTRQAFF. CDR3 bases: TGTGCCAGCAGTTTAGCGCCCAGGACACGACAAGCTTTCTTT.

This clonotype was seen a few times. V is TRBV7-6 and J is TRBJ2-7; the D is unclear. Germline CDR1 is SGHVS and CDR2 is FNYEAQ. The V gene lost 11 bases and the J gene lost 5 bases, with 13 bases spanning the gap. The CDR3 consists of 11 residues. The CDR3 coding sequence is TGTGCCTTTGGGAAGGGAAACGAGCAGTACTTC. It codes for CAFGKGNEQYF. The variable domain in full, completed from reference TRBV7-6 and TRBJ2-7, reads GAGVSQSPRYKVTKRGQDVALRCDPISGHVSLYWYRQALGQGPEFLTYFNYEAQQDKSGLPNDRFSAERPEGSISTLTIQRTEQRDSAMYRCAFGKGNEQYFGPGTRLTVT.

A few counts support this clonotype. In nucleotides, the CDR3 is TGTGCCAGCAGCCAGGACTCTCGAACGTATGGCTACACCTTC. Residues: CASSQDSRTYGYTF. The chain joins TRBV7-8 to TRBJ1-2; D call uncertain. Germline assignment: CDR1 SGHVS and CDR2 FQNEAQ. The CDR3 consists of 14 residues. Trimming removed 5 bases at V and 5 bases at J, with 15 bases between.

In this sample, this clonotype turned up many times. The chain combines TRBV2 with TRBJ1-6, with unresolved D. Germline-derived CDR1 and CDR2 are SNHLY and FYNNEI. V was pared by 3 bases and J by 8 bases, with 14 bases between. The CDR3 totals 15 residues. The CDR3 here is CASSEDPIGHSPLHF. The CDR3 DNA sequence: TGTGCCAGCAGTGAGGACCCCATCGGCCATTCACCCCTCCACTTT.

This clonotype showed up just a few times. The CDR3, as DNA: TGTGCCAGCACCCGAGGGAGCGGAGTCACAGATACGCAGTATTTT. It codes for CASTRGSGVTDTQYF. V gene TRBV12-3 or TRBV12-4 combines with J gene TRBJ2-3; TRBD2 is a possible D gene (5 bases). The V gene lost 7 bases and the J gene lost 2 bases, with 16 bases spanning the gap. This CDR3 is built from 15 residues.

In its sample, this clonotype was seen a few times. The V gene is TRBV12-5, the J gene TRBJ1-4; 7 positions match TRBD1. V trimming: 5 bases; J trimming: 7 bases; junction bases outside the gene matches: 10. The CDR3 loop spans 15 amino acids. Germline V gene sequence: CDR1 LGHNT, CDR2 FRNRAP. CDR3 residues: CASGPGGGAGEKLFF. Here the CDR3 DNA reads TGTGCTAGTGGTCCCGGAGGGGGCGCGGGTGAAAAACTGTTTTTT.

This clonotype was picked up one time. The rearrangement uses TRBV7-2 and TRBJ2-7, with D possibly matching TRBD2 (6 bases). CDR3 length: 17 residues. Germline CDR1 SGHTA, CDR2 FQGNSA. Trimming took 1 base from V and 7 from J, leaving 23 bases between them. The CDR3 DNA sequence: TGTGCCAGCAGCTTAGAGGGGCGGTCACGGAGGGTATGGGAGCAGTACTTC. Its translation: CASSLEGRSRRVWEQYF. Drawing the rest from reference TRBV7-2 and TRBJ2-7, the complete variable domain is GAGVSQSPSNKVTEKGKDVELRCDPISGHTALYWYRQSLGQGLEFLIYFQGNSAPDKSGLPSDRFSAERTGGSVSTLTIQRTQQEDSAVYLCASSLEGRSRRVWEQYFGPGTRLTVT.

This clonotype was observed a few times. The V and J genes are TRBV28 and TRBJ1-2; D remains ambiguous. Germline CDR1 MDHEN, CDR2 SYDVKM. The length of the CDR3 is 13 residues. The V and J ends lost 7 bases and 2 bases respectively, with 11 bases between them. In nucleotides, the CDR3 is TGTGCCAGCACCCAAACAGAGAACTATGGCTACACCTTC. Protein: CASTQTENYGYTF.

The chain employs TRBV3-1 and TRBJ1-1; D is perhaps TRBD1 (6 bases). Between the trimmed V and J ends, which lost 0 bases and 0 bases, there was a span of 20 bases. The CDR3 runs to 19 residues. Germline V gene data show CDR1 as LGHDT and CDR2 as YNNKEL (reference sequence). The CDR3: CASSQDGTTAMGMNTEAFF. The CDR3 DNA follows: TGTGCCAGCAGCCAAGATGGGACAACGGCAATGGGTATGAACACTGAAGCTTTCTTT. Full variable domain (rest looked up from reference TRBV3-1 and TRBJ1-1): DTAVSQTPKYLVTQMGNDKSIKCEQNLGHDTMYWYKQDSKKFLKIMFSYNNKELIINETVPNRFSPKSPDKAHLNLHINSLELGDSAVYFCASSQDGTTAMGMNTEAFFGQGTRLTVV.